What follows are 17 T cell receptor beta chains derived from one specimen sequenced in a study of T cell responses to AZD1222 COVID-19 vaccine. The repertoire was sequenced with immunoSEQ multiplex PCR; TCRdb's copy has only in-frame clones and lacks some. This sample has approximately 120,000 clones; roughly nine tenths occur once, and the top ten carry under 35%. The material was peripheral blood, obtained on day 0 of AZD1222 vaccination. These receptors originate from an adult in good health.

V and J are TRBV7-2 and TRBJ2-1; 7 bases are shared with TRBD2. The CDR3 covers 17 residues. V lost 4 bases and J lost 0; bases outside the gene matches: 9. Germline CDR1 reads SGHTA; CDR2 reads FQGNSA. The CDR3 region is CASSSLGGAISYNEQFF. The CDR3 DNA is TGTGCCAGCAGCTCGCTGGGAGGGGCGATCTCCTACAATGAGCAGTTCTTC.

A few counts support this clone. This sequence joins TRBV6-1 and TRBJ2-5; 7 bases are shared with TRBD1. This CDR3 is 18 amino acids long. J was trimmed by 4 bases and V by 1 base; bases with no gene match: 15. Germline V CDR1 and CDR2: MNHNS, SASEGT. CDR3 DNA: TGTGCCAGCAGTGAAGAGAGACAGACAGGGTCTAGCAGAGAGACCCAGTACTTC. Protein product: CASSEERQTGSSRETQYF.

The chain couples TRBV5-1 to TRBJ1-3; D possibly corresponds to TRBD1 (5 bases). The CDR3 is made up of 13 amino acids. The V gene lost 3 bases and the J gene lost 7 bases, with 11 bases spanning the gap. The germline V gene encodes CDR1 SGHRS and CDR2 YFSETQ. CDR3 loop: CASSWGTGNTIYF. The DNA of the CDR3 is TGCGCCAGCAGCTGGGGGACCGGTAACACCATATATTTT.

The V gene is TRBV10-3, the J gene TRBJ1-2; D unresolved. The CDR3 length is 17 residues. V was shortened by 0 bases and J by 3 bases, with 17 bases between the two germline ends. Germline CDR1 ENHRY, CDR2 SYGVKD. The CDR3 loop reads CAISESTGRGYDYGYTF. CDR3 coding DNA: TGTGCCATCAGTGAGTCGACCGGTCGCGGTTACGACTATGGCTACACCTTC.

The chain uses TRBV7-8 and TRBJ2-7; 10 bases align to TRBD1. CDR3 length: 16 amino acids. The trim removed 5 bases at V and 0 bases at J, leaving 7 bases unmatched. Germline-derived CDR1 and CDR2 are SGHVS and FQNEAQ. CDR3 loop: CASSPGQGRSSYEQYF. The CDR3 coding sequence is TGTGCCAGCAGCCCGGGACAGGGGAGGTCCTCCTACGAGCAGTACTTC.

The chain joins TRBV9 to TRBJ2-1; 7 positions match TRBD1. Trimming at V came to 4 bases and at J to 2 bases, leaving 6 bases not matched to a gene. The CDR3 has 15 residues. Germline loops: CDR1 SGDLS, CDR2 YYNGEE. CDR3 sequence (DNA): TGTGCCAGCAGCTTCCGGGACAGAGCCTACAATGAGCAGTTCTTC. This sequence encodes CASSFRDRAYNEQFF.

This sequence joins TRBV10-3 and TRBJ2-7, with 11 bases that match TRBD1. V was pared by 0 bases and J by 1 base, with 2 bases of the junction left unmatched. From germline, CDR1 is ENHRY and CDR2 SYGVKD. This CDR3 is built from 16 residues. The chain's CDR3 is CAISESGTGGSYEQYF. CDR3 DNA: TGTGCCATCAGTGAGTCTGGGACAGGGGGGTCCTACGAGCAGTACTTC.

This clone was seen more than once but under ten times. This chain connects TRBV7-8 to TRBJ2-2; D unclear. CDR3 length equals 15 residues. Trimming removed 3 bases at V and 1 base at J, with 9 bases between. The germline CDR1 and CDR2 sequences are SGHVS and FQNEAQ. The CDR3 spells CASSFRLLNTGELFF. As DNA, the CDR3 is TGTGCCAGCAGCTTCAGGCTCCTGAACACCGGGGAGCTGTTTTTT. Full variable domain (rest looked up from reference TRBV7-8 and TRBJ2-2): GAGVSQSPRYKVAKRGQDVALRCDPISGHVSLFWYQQALGQGPEFLTYFQNEAQLDKSGLPSDRFFAERPEGSVSTLKIQRTQQEDSAVYLCASSFRLLNTGELFFGEGSRLTVL.

V is TRBV11-1 and J is TRBJ1-1; D not resolved. V dropped 10 bases and J dropped 6 bases, with 12 bases sitting between them. The CDR3 length is 11 residues. CDR1 is SGHAT, CDR2 FQDESV, per germline (reference sequence). The CDR3 here is CATGVPPEAFF. CDR3 sequence (DNA): TGTGCCACCGGGGTCCCCCCTGAAGCTTTCTTT.

The rearrangement joins TRBV3-1 (or the pseudogene TRBV3-2) to TRBJ2-5, with D perhaps given as TRBD1 or TRBD2 (5 bases each). The V and J ends lost 2 bases and 7 bases respectively, with 11 bases between them. This CDR3 has 13 amino acids. CDR1 and CDR2 from the germline V gene are LGHDT and YNNKEL (reference sequence). The CDR3 region has the DNA TGTGCCAGCAGCCAACGGGACGGTTGGACCCAGTACTTC. Protein: CASSQRDGWTQYF.

The CDR3 sequence is CATEGTNYGYTF. The CDR3 DNA reads as TGTGCCACCGAGGGAACTAACTATGGCTACACCTTC. The chain uses TRBV28 and TRBJ1-2; D not resolved. CDR3 size: 12 residues. The germline gives CDR1 MDHEN, CDR2 SYDVKM. Trimming took 10 bases from V and 0 from J, leaving 9 bases between them.

The CDR3 DNA reads as TGTGCCAGCAGTGAGGCAGGGGAGGATTGGGTCCTTACTGAAGCTTTCTTT. This codes for CASSEAGEDWVLTEAFF. The rearrangement uses TRBV27 and TRBJ1-1, with a weak D call TRBD1 (6 bases). Germline loops: CDR1 MNHEY, CDR2 SMNVEV (reference sequence). This CDR3 has 17 residues. V was pared by 5 bases and J by 5 bases, with 24 bases between.

A single count supports this clone. The V gene is TRBV5-8, the J gene TRBJ1-1; perhaps TRBD1 as D (6 bases). Germline-derived CDR1 and CDR2 are SGHTS and YDEGEE. Trimming removed 2 bases from V and 0 bases from J, with 14 bases in between. The CDR3 loop spans 16 amino acids. This CDR3 is CASSFSSGAMNTEAFF. The CDR3 nucleotides read TGTGCCAGCAGCTTTAGTTCAGGGGCCATGAACACTGAAGCTTTCTTT.

V usage is TRBV5-5 and J usage is TRBJ1-1, with TRBD1 identical over 9 bases. The CDR3 spans 15 residues. In germline, CDR1 is SGHKS, CDR2 YYEKEE (reference sequence). Trimming cost V 2 bases and J 1 base; bases outside gene matches: 3. CDR3 protein: CASSFTGGRNTEAFF. The CDR3 nucleotides read TGTGCCAGCAGCTTCACAGGGGGCCGGAACACTGAAGCTTTCTTT.

This clone was seen more than once but under ten times. The gene calls are TRBV6-2 or TRBV6-3 and TRBJ2-1, with a tentative D call TRBD2 (5 bases). CDR3 length: 12 residues. Germline assignment: CDR1 MNHEY and CDR2 SVGEGT. Trimming took off 6 bases at V and 9 bases at J, with 12 bases between the two ends. CDR3 loop: CASSRLAVEQFF. The CDR3 nucleotides are TGTGCCAGCAGCCGGCTAGCAGTTGAGCAGTTCTTC.

This chain links TRBV5-1 with TRBJ2-3; no definite D call. The CDR3 extends over 14 amino acids. CDR1 and CDR2 (germline): SGHRS, YFSETQ. V was pared by 2 bases and J by 0 bases, with 7 bases between. DNA of the CDR3: TGCGCCAGCAGCTTCCCCGACAGCACAGATACGCAGTATTTT. Encoded protein: CASSFPDSTDTQYF.

This clone was detected only a few times. The chain couples TRBV3-1 (or the pseudogene TRBV3-2) to TRBJ2-5; 12 positions agree with TRBD2. The ends lost 1 base at V and 5 bases at J; junction bases unmatched: 5. In germline, CDR1 is LGHDT, CDR2 YNNKEL (reference sequence). The CDR3 length is 16 residues. CDR3 protein: CASSQGILAGGETQYF. Here the CDR3 DNA reads TGTGCCAGCAGCCAAGGGATCCTAGCGGGAGGGGAGACCCAGTACTTC.